The clone carrying this T cell receptor beta chain was seen at least ten times. The CDR3 regions of TCR beta were amplified from RNA transcripts. Initially, a first-round RT-PCR of the TCR CDR3 employed the HTBI primer set. TCRdb re-called the multiplex PCR reads through MiXCR, storing one row per CDR3 protein. The table includes 380,000 or so distinct CDR3 sequences, about 13% detected once. This sample was included in a study of T cells in Graves' hyperthyroidism and ophthalmopathy. The TCR sequence derives from a man younger than 40 with Graves' hyperthyroidism that later progressed to Graves' ophthalmopathy. Sequencing input: blood.

In DNA, the CDR3 is TGTGCCAGCAGTTACCGGGCCCATCCGAACACTGAAGCTTTCTTT. It translates to CASSYRAHPNTEAFF. The gene calls are TRBV6-5 and TRBJ1-1; D unclear. V was shortened by 2 bases and J by 1 base, with 11 bases between the two germline ends. In germline, CDR1 is MNHEY, CDR2 SVGAGI. The CDR3 extends over 15 amino acids.